These 11 T cell receptor beta chains share one sample of origin, sequenced in a study of T cells expressing NK-cell markers. TCRdb reprocessed the 5' RACE reads, with one entry per CDR3 protein and no DNA. The record lists approximately 460,000 distinct CDR3 sequences, of which the ten most abundant hold about 7.1%. What was sequenced was blood T cells: a sorted CD56 or NKG2C T cell subset, CD4+ or CD8+ T cells, or bulk PBMC T cells (not recorded which). These receptors were obtained from a woman aged 18 to 75 in good health.

The rearrangement joins TRBV5-1 to TRBJ2-2. The CDR3 consists of 15 residues. Germline values: CDR1 SGHRS, CDR2 YFSETQ. The CDR3 sequence: CASSLGHTTSGELFF.

The gene calls are TRBV4-3 and TRBJ2-2; lacking DNA, the TRBD1 call made by TCRdb goes unchecked. This CDR3 comprises 14 residues. Germline V CDR1 and CDR2: LGHNA, YSLEER. The CDR3 protein is CASSHGTDTGELFF.

This rearrangement joins TRBV7-2 to TRBJ2-5; TCRdb names TRBD1, which stays unverified in the absence of DNA. This CDR3 is 14 amino acids long. Germline CDR1 is SGHTA and CDR2 is FQGNSA. The CDR3: CASSLIGGQETQYF.

The chain couples TRBV27 to TRBJ2-5; checking the TCRdb D call of TRBD2 is not possible without DNA. The CDR3 spans 15 residues. Germline V gene sequence: CDR1 MNHEY, CDR2 SMNVEV (reference sequence). CDR3 protein: CASSLWAGLQETQYF.

The V and J genes are TRBV7-8 and TRBJ1-2. The CDR3 loop spans 13 amino acids. Germline CDR1 is SGHVS and CDR2 is FQNEAQ. CDR3 in amino acids: CASSRGTEYGYTF.

This rearrangement joins TRBV7-3 to TRBJ2-3; the TRBD2 assignment by TCRdb is unverifiable without DNA. Per the germline V gene, CDR1 is SGHTA and CDR2 is FQGTGA. This CDR3 spans 18 amino acids. The CDR3 spells CASSAGTSGAIYTDTQYF.

The chain is built from TRBV13 and TRBJ1-2; checking the TCRdb D call of TRBD1 is not possible without DNA. Germline assignment: CDR1 PRHDT and CDR2 FYEKMQ (reference sequence). The CDR3 loop spans 17 amino acids. The CDR3: CASSSLLKRQGNYGYTF.

The chain recombines TRBV7-2 with TRBJ1-6. The CDR3 extends over 13 amino acids. From germline, CDR1 is SGHTA and CDR2 FQGNSA. CDR3 sequence: CASSLSWGFPLHF.

V usage is TRBV12-3 or TRBV12-4 and J usage is TRBJ1-1. CDR3 length: 14 residues. CDR3 region: CASSINSLNTEAFF.

The chain is built from TRBV29-1 and TRBJ1-2; TCRdb's D call of TRBD1 is untestable without DNA. The length of the CDR3 is 13 residues. Germline V gene lookup returns CDR1 SQVTM and CDR2 ANQGSEA. The CDR3: CSVVGRTTDGYTF.

The rearrangement links TRBV25-1 to TRBJ1-2; TCRdb indicates TRBD1, and absent DNA this call remains unverified. CDR3 length equals 11 residues. Per the germline V gene, CDR1 is MGHDK and CDR2 is SYGVNS. CDR3 residues: CASSWGLGYTF.